These 19 T cell receptor beta chains were all obtained from the same sample, sequenced in a study. Cells sorted as Tregs were CD4+, CD25+ and CD127-/low. A single record per CDR3 protein comes from TCRdb applying MiXCR to the 5' RACE reads. This repertoire shows about 57,000 distinct CDR3 sequences, less than 30% found once; its top ten account for 2.2%. Sequencing was performed on tumor-infiltrating Tregs sorted from the breast tumor. These receptors originate from a female donor with breast cancer.

A remark on this clonotype: This may arise from a read error, as a much more abundant clone is one base away. V and J are TRBV9 and TRBJ2-7, with 12 bases matching TRBD2. This CDR3 comprises 16 residues. Germline values: CDR1 SGDLS, CDR2 YYNGEE. V lost 5 bases and J lost 6; bases outside the gene matches: 12. Written as DNA, the CDR3 is TGTGCCAGCAGTAGATTTCTAGCGGGAGGGGTGTCCGAGCAGTACTTC. Translated: CASSRFLAGGVSEQYF.

The chain recombines TRBV6-5 with TRBJ1-5, with D perhaps matching TRBD1 (6 bases). The germline CDR1 and CDR2 sequences are MNHEY and SVGAGI. There are 17 residues in the CDR3. With 0 bases removed from V and 4 bases from J, the gap between germline ends came to 16 bases. The CDR3 sequence: CASSYSAPTGQNQPQHF. The CDR3 DNA is TGTGCCAGCAGTTACTCAGCACCGACAGGACAAAATCAGCCCCAGCATTTT.

This rearrangement joins TRBV27 to TRBJ1-5; a possible D gene is TRBD1 (6 bases). The CDR3 covers 14 residues. The germline V gene has CDR1 MNHEY and CDR2 SMNVEV (reference sequence). The V gene lost 0 bases and the J gene lost 7 bases, with 10 bases spanning the gap. Here the CDR3 reads CASSLSAGDQPQHF. The CDR3 nucleotides are TGTGCCAGCAGTTTATCTGCAGGGGACCAGCCCCAGCATTTT.

Turning to this clonotype: With a much larger clone just one base away, this may be a read error. The J gene is TRBJ1-2, the V gene TRBV4-2, with D maybe TRBD1 (5 bases). This CDR3 contains 16 residues. The germline CDR1 and CDR2 sequences are LGHNA and YNFKEQ. As DNA, the CDR3 is TGTGCCAGCGGCCAAGATCCTTCCACAGGAGCCTATGGCTACACCTTC. Amino acid sequence: CASGQDPSTGAYGYTF.

Regarding this clonotype: Possible read error: a much larger clone is one base away. The genes are TRBV4-3 and TRBJ2-1, with D perhaps assigned TRBD1 or TRBD2 (5 bases each). Germline V lookup: CDR1 LGHNA, CDR2 YSLEER. There are 17 residues in the CDR3. CDR3: CASSLRQFGTGYIEQFF. CDR3 sequence (DNA): TGCGCCAGCAGCCTTAGACAATTTGGGACCGGTTACATTGAGCAGTTCTTC.

This chain connects TRBV24-1 to TRBJ1-5; D is ambiguous. This CDR3 contains 14 residues. V was cut by 5 bases and J by 1 base, with 8 bases left in between. Germline loops: CDR1 KGHDR, CDR2 SFDVKD. CDR3 sequence (DNA): TGTGCCACCAGTGCACGGAGCAGCAATCAGCCCCAGCATTTT. As protein: CATSARSSNQPQHF.

A note on this clonotype: One junction end does not reproduce the germline sequence, and a read error may be involved. V and J are TRBV20-1 and TRBJ2-1; 9 bases align to TRBD1. The CDR3 covers 14 residues. Germline V gene lookup returns CDR1 DFQATT and CDR2 SNEGSKA (reference sequence). CDR3 DNA sequence: TGCAGTGCTAGACCGGACAGGGGATACAATGAGCGGTTCTTC. Its translation is CSARPDRGYNERFF.

The chain uses TRBV29-1 and TRBJ2-5; D possibly uses TRBD1 or TRBD2 (5 bases each). V lost 4 bases and J lost 4, with 10 bases in between. Germline V gene lookup returns CDR1 SQVTM and CDR2 ANQGSEA. This CDR3 contains 12 residues. The CDR3 here is CSVAGTLETQYF. DNA of the CDR3: TGCAGCGTTGCCGGGACGCTAGAGACCCAGTACTTC.

This chain connects TRBV5-1 to TRBJ1-2, with D hard to call. The CDR3 has 13 residues. Germline V gene sequence: CDR1 SGHRS, CDR2 YFSETQ. Trimming removed 0 bases at V and 4 bases at J, with 7 bases between. CDR3 nucleotide sequence: TGCGCCAGCAGCTTGGCCGAGGCCTATGGCTACACCTTC. This gives the protein CASSLAEAYGYTF.

This clonotype was observed a few times. The J gene is TRBJ2-2, the V gene TRBV7-2; D possibly uses TRBD1 or TRBD2 (5 bases each). The CDR3 contains 14 residues. Germline CDR1 is SGHTA and CDR2 is FQGNSA. Trimming took 4 bases from V and 4 from J, leaving 10 bases between them. The CDR3 bases are TGTGCCAGCAGCTCCGGGGCTGGCACCGGGGAGCTGTTTTTT. It translates to CASSSGAGTGELFF. Variable domain in full (rest from reference TRBV7-2 and TRBJ2-2): GAGVSQSPSNKVTEKGKDVELRCDPISGHTALYWYRQSLGQGLEFLIYFQGNSAPDKSGLPSDRFSAERTGGSVSTLTIQRTQQEDSAVYLCASSSGAGTGELFFGEGSRLTVL.

The J gene is TRBJ1-1, the V gene TRBV7-9; D is ambiguous. Germline loops: CDR1 SEHNR, CDR2 FQNEAQ (reference sequence). The CDR3 loop spans 13 amino acids. Trimming pared 3 bases from V and 3 bases from J, leaving 8 bases between. The CDR3 nucleotides are TGTGCCAGCAGCTTGCAGATCGACACTGAAGCTTTCTTT. This codes for CASSLQIDTEAFF.

As for this clonotype: A junction boundary mismatches the germline segment, possibly from a read error. The V gene is TRBV5-1, the J gene TRBJ2-7; TRBD2 matches 10 bases. CDR1 and CDR2 from the germline V gene are SGHRS and YFSETQ. This CDR3 region has 14 residues. This CDR3 is CASRPLAGHSEQHF. The DNA for the CDR3 is TGCGCCAGCAGACCACTAGCGGGACACAGCGAGCAGCACTTC.

The chain couples TRBV6-5 to TRBJ2-3; the match to TRBD2 covers 11 bases. The germline V gene has CDR1 MNHEY and CDR2 SVGAGI. The V and J ends lost 6 bases and 4 bases, in that order; junction bases with no gene match: 9. This CDR3 is built from 16 residues. The CDR3 sequence is CASRSGTSGGPDTQYF. CDR3 in DNA: TGTGCCAGCAGGAGTGGAACTAGCGGGGGCCCAGATACGCAGTATTTT.

Comments on this clonotype: A read error may be the cause here, since a much bigger clone is one base away. The gene calls are TRBV4-1 and TRBJ2-3, with a weak D call TRBD1 (6 bases). With 3 bases removed from V and 7 bases from J, the gap between germline ends came to 17 bases. Per the germline V gene, CDR1 is MGHRA and CDR2 is YSYEKL. This CDR3 contains 15 residues. CDR3 loop: CASSHIPDSLYTQYF. CDR3 nucleotide sequence: TGCGCCAGCAGCCATATCCCGGACAGTCTGTATACGCAGTATTTT.

Of note for this clonotype: A much larger clonotype is one base distant, so this may be a read error. The CDR3 DNA sequence: TGTGCCAGCAGCTTAGGGGACAGGTGGGGCGAGCGGTACTTC. It specifies CASSLGDRWGERYF. The chain recombines TRBV7-9 with TRBJ2-7, with 8 positions matching TRBD1. From germline, CDR1 is SEHNR and CDR2 FQNEAQ (reference sequence). The CDR3 loop spans 14 amino acids. Full variable domain (remainder filled in from reference TRBV7-9 and TRBJ2-7): DTGVSQNPRHKITKRGQNVTFRCDPISEHNRLYWYRQTLGQGPEFLTYFQNEAQLEKSRLLSDRFSAERPKGSFSTLEIQRTEQGDSAMYLCASSLGDRWGERYFGPGTRLTVT.

In its sample, this clonotype was seen a few times. The rearrangement joins TRBV5-1 to TRBJ1-1; D gene uncertain. The germline CDR1 and CDR2 sequences are SGHRS and YFSETQ. CDR3 length: 14 amino acids. Deletions cut 4 bases from V and 1 base from J, with 11 bases between. CDR3 DNA: TGCGCCAGCAGCCGTAACGTACAGAACACTGAAGCTTTCTTT. Its translation: CASSRNVQNTEAFF.

About this clonotype itself: The junction differs from germline at one of its ends, possibly a read error. The J gene is TRBJ2-3, the V gene TRBV12-3 or TRBV12-4; D gene uncertain. CDR3 size: 12 residues. Here the CDR3 reads CASSSTPDMQYF. CDR3 nucleotides: TGTGCCAGCAGCTCGACTCCAGATATGCAGTATTTT.

This clonotype was seen at least ten times. The chain links TRBV7-9 to TRBJ1-3; a possible D gene is TRBD1 (5 bases). The CDR3 covers 14 residues. Germline assignment: CDR1 SEHNR and CDR2 FQNEAQ (reference sequence). Trimming removed 4 bases at V and 4 bases at J, with 11 bases between. CDR3 amino acids: CASSSFRGGNTIYF. As DNA, the CDR3 is TGTGCCAGCAGCTCCTTTAGGGGAGGAAACACCATATATTTT.

There are many counts of this clonotype. CDR3 bases: TGCGCCAGCAGCACTCAGGGGAGCACTGAAGCTTTCTTT. The encoded protein is CASSTQGSTEAFF. The chain uses TRBV5-1 and TRBJ1-1, with D maybe TRBD1 (6 bases). Trimming removed 4 bases at V and 4 bases at J, with 11 bases between. Per the germline V gene, CDR1 is SGHRS and CDR2 is YFSETQ. The CDR3 length is 13 residues.